A selection of T cell receptor beta chains follows, all from one sample in a study of blood T cell repertoires in COVID-19. TCRdb keeps only in-frame clones here, not all; method: immunoSEQ multiplex PCR. This sample carries around 250,000 clones, 70% to 90% of them seen once, and the ten largest clones take about 0.7%. Sample: peripheral blood. These receptors were obtained from a human donor in a cohort sampled during active COVID-19. The CDR3 runs from the conserved cysteine through the conserved F or W. Clone size is shown for a subset of rows, as once, few, many or a class of expanded clone.

14,TRBJ1-1,TRBV4-3,.,CASSEGQMNTEAFF
17,TRBJ2-4,TRBV21-1,.,CASSKRTAPIAKNIQYF
13,TRBJ1-2,TRBV5-1,.,CASSFAGRDGYTF
14,TRBJ1-1,TRBV6-2/TRBV6-3,once,CASSYRERGTEAFF
17,TRBJ1-1,TRBV4-2,.,CASSPKTPGQGGTEAFF
17,TRBJ2-1,TRBV27,.,CASLPDGTSGFHNEQFF
14,TRBJ2-5,TRBV28,.,CASLRGGGWETQYF
15,TRBJ1-1,TRBV5-1,.,CASSFFQGAYTEAFF
13,TRBJ1-2,TRBV6-6,.,CASSAQVGVGYTF
14,TRBJ2-7,TRBV11-2,once,CASRRRGERDEQYF
13,TRBJ1-2,TRBV6-5,.,CASSYHGQYGYTF
11,TRBJ1-1,TRBV30,.,CAWEGARKAFF
15,TRBJ2-7,TRBV7-9,.,CASSSGQGGSYEQYF
20,TRBJ2-1,TRBV7-3,.,CASSSGGLAALSFTYNEQFF
14,TRBJ2-4,TRBV19,.,CASSIDLAKNIQYF
16,TRBJ1-1,TRBV2,.,CASRDYRGGPNTEAFF
14,TRBJ2-7,TRBV21-1,.,CASGNRGRGFQQYF
16,TRBJ1-6,TRBV30,.,CAWSVLSGDPRSPLHF
15,TRBJ2-7,TRBV6-5,once,CASSPPAGGTYEQYF
14,TRBJ1-2,TRBV28,.,CASSFGPGAYGYTF
15,TRBJ2-7,TRBV4-3,.,CASSASGGASLEQYF
17,TRBJ2-7,TRBV25-1,.,CASSESLGDIHSYEQYF
19,TRBJ1-3,TRBV7-9,once,CASSHAISSGTGFRNTIYF
13,TRBJ2-5,TRBV5-1,.,CASSPGIVETQYF
14,TRBJ1-2,TRBV6-5,.,CASRGTGSSKGYTF
15,TRBJ2-7,TRBV9,once,CASSVGGDRGYEQYF
14,TRBJ1-1,TRBV7-2,.,CASSLNWGGTEAFF
18,TRBJ2-1,TRBV11-3,.,CASSLGGFGTGANNEQFF
13,TRBJ1-1,TRBV19,.,CASFRARDTEAFF
15,TRBJ1-3,TRBV6-5,.,CASRADRVSGNTIYF
16,TRBJ2-1,TRBV6-1,.,CASSELTSGRAREQFF
19,TRBJ2-3,TRBV7-3,.,CASSPTQYRLAGVLDTQYF
15,TRBJ2-7,TRBV5-4,.,CASSLRGGVSYEQYF
17,TRBJ2-2,TRBV7-2,.,CASSLVRGGVNTGELFF
16,TRBJ2-5,TRBV19,.,CASSRSPSGGQETQYF
13,TRBJ1-2,TRBV5-6,.,CASSLAGGYGYTF
17,TRBJ1-5,TRBV27,once,CASNRQSINNSNQPQHF
14,TRBJ1-2,TRBV6-5,.,CASSRMGQTYGYTF